This TCR beta chain was recorded in a study of blood T cell repertoires in COVID-19. The CDR3 has 16 residues. From germline, CDR1 is SNHLY and CDR2 FYNNEI. J was trimmed by 1 base and V by 6 bases; bases with no gene match: 9. This table comes from immunoSEQ multiplex PCR, and its TCRdb copy is limited to in-frame clones, with some not included. The sample holds about 18,000 clones, approximately 89% seen once. This clone was detected once. The source is a man in his sixties with active COVID-19. Source material: peripheral blood. This chain uses TRBV2 with TRBJ2-3, with 8 positions matching TRBD1. The DNA for the CDR3 is TGTGCCAGCAGGGTACCCAGGGGGCAGGGCACAGATACGCAGTATTTT. Protein: CASRVPRGQGTDTQYF.